The entry below describes one T cell receptor beta chain. Trimming removed 6 bases from V and 5 bases from J; junction bases left unmatched: 4. This CDR3 is built from 13 residues. Germline V lookup: CDR1 SGHTA, CDR2 FQGNSA. These data belong to a study of blood T cell repertoires in COVID-19. At the level of the study: In each case, the material was cDNA or gDNA derived from T cells, B-cell-depleted T cells, or PBMCs.

Libraries were prepared by immunoSEQ multiplex PCR; TCRdb keeps only in-frame clonotypes and omits some of them. The data contain about 170,000 clones, about 83% of them singletons. This chain uses TRBV7-2 with TRBJ2-3, with 8 bases aligning to TRBD1. The sequencing input was peripheral blood. The receptor comes from a woman of 80 years or more with acute or convalescent COVID-19. Written as DNA, the CDR3 is TGTGCCAGCAGGGCAGGGGGCAGAGATACGCAGTATTTT. Residues: CASRAGGRDTQYF.